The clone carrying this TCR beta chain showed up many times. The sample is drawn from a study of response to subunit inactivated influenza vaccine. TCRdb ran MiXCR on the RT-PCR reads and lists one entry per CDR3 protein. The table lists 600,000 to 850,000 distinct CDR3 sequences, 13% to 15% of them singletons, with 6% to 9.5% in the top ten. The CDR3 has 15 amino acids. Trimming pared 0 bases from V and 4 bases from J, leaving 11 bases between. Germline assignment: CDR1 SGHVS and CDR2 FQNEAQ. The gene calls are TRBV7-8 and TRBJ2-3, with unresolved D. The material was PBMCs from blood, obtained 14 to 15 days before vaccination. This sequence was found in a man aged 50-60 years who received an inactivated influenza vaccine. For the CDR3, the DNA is TGTGCCAGCAGCTTAGCAACCCTTAATCCAGATACGCAGTATTTT. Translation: CASSLATLNPDTQYF.